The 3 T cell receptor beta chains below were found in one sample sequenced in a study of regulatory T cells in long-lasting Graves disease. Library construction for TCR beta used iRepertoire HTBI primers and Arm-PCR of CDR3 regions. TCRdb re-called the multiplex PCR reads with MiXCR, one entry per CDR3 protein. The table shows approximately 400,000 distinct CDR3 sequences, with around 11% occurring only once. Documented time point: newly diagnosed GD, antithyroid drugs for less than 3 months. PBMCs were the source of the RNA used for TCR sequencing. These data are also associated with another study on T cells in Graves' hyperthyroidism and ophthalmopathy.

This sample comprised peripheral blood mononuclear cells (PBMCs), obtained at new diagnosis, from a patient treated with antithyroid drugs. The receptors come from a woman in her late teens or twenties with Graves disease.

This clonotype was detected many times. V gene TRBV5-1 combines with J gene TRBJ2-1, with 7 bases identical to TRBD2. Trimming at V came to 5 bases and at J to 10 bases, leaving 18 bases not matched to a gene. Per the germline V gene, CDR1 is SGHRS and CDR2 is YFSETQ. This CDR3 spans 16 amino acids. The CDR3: CASSFTPSGRALEQFF. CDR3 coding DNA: TGCGCCAGCAGTTTTACTCCTAGCGGTCGGGCGCTGGAGCAGTTCTTC.

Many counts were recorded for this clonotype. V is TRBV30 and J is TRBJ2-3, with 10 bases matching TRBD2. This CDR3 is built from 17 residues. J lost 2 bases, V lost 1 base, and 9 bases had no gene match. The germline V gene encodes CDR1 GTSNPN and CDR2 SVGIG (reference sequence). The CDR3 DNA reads TGTGCCTGGAGTGCTAGCGGGGGCCTATCGTACACAGATACGCAGTATTTT. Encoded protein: CAWSASGGLSYTDTQYF. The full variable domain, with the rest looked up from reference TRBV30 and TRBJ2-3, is SQTIHQWPATLVQPVGSPLSLECTVEGTSNPNLYWYRQAAGRGLQLLFYSVGIGQISSEVPQNLSASRPQDRQFILSSKKLLLSDSGFYLCAWSASGGLSYTDTQYFGPGTRLTVL.

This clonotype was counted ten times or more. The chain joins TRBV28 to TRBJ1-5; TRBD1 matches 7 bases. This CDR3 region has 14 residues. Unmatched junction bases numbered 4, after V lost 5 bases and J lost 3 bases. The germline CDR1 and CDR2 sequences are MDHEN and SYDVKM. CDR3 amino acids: CASSDRAFNQPQHF. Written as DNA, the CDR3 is TGTGCCAGCAGTGACAGGGCCTTCAATCAGCCCCAGCATTTT.